These 9 T cell receptor beta chains were all obtained from the same sample, sequenced in a study of blood T cell repertoires in COVID-19. TCRdb's table, derived via immunoSEQ multiplex PCR, lists solely in-frame clones and lacks some. The data contain some 270,000 clones, about 83% of them singletons. The sample consisted of peripheral blood. Receptors originate from a woman older than 75 with COVID-19, enrolled during active disease.

The CDR3 loop is CASSQDLRGLDGYTF. The CDR3 coding sequence is TGTGCCAGCTCACAGGATCTCAGGGGGTTAGATGGCTACACCTTC. The genes are TRBV18 and TRBJ1-2, with 7 positions matching TRBD1. Germline trimming cut 4 bases from V and 6 bases from J; bases unmatched to any gene: 11. This CDR3 is 15 amino acids long. Germline V gene data show CDR1 as KGHSH and CDR2 as LQKENI.

V is TRBV18 and J is TRBJ2-1; 8 bases map to TRBD1. V was pared by 5 bases and J by 0 bases, with 9 bases of the junction left unmatched. There are 17 residues in the CDR3. Germline V gives CDR1 KGHSH, CDR2 LQKENI. CDR3 DNA: TGTGCCAGCTCATCCCTTCGGACAGGGAGCTCCTACAATGAGCAGTTCTTC. Translation gives CASSSLRTGSSYNEQFF. The full variable domain, its missing parts supplied by reference TRBV18 and TRBJ2-1, is NAGVMQNPRHLVRRRGQEARLRCSPMKGHSHVYWYRQLPEEGLKFMVYLQKENIIDESGMPKERFSAEFPKEGPSILRIQQVVRGDSAAYFCASSSLRTGSSYNEQFFGPGTRLTVL.

This clone is a singleton in its sample. V usage is TRBV4-1 and J usage is TRBJ2-1; TRBD2 agrees at 9 bases. Germline V gives CDR1 MGHRA, CDR2 YSYEKL. Unmatched junction bases numbered 8, after V lost 4 bases and J lost 7 bases. The CDR3 runs 15 residues. CDR3 sequence (DNA): TGCGCCAGCAGCCCTGTGGGCGGGGGGGATAATGAGCAGTTCTTC. Translating it yields CASSPVGGGDNEQFF.

The chain employs TRBV18 and TRBJ1-6; weak D call: TRBD1 (6 bases). The CDR3 has 13 residues. V lost 2 bases to trimming and J lost 9 bases, with 8 bases between them. Germline loops: CDR1 KGHSH, CDR2 LQKENI. Written as DNA, the CDR3 is TGTGCCAGCTCACCAACAGGGAGTTCACCCCTCCACTTT. This translates into CASSPTGSSPLHF.

The rearrangement joins TRBV4-3 to TRBJ1-1; no clear D. Trimming left V 2 bases short and J 5 bases short, with 12 bases between. This CDR3 is 14 amino acids long. In germline, CDR1 is LGHNA, CDR2 YSLEER. For the CDR3, the DNA is TGCGCCAGCAGCCAATCTACGAGATGGACTGAAGCTTTCTTT. It encodes CASSQSTRWTEAFF.

The chain recombines TRBV7-9 with TRBJ2-1; 8 nucleotides align to TRBD2. V shed 2 bases and J 4 bases; nucleotides not matched to a gene: 10. CDR1 and CDR2 (germline): SEHNR, FQNEAQ (reference sequence). CDR3 length: 17 amino acids. CDR3: CASSLFGSGGDYNEQFF. In nucleotides, the CDR3 is TGTGCCAGCAGCTTATTTGGGTCCGGGGGGGATTACAATGAGCAGTTCTTC. The full variable domain, its missing parts supplied by reference TRBV7-9 and TRBJ2-1, is DTGVSQNPRHKITKRGQNVTFRCDPISEHNRLYWYRQTLGQGPEFLTYFQNEAQLEKSRLLSDRFSAERPKGSFSTLEIQRTEQGDSAMYLCASSLFGSGGDYNEQFFGPGTRLTVL.

This clone appeared a few times. This chain joins TRBV28 and TRBJ1-5; TRBD1 might be the D (5 bases). The CDR3 spans 17 residues. The V end was cut by 6 bases, the J end by 1 base, with 19 bases between. In germline, CDR1 is MDHEN, CDR2 SYDVKM. The DNA of the CDR3 is TGTGCCAGCAGCACGAGTGGGCTAGGGGTCAGCAATCAGCCCCAGCATTTT. As protein: CASSTSGLGVSNQPQHF.

The chain links TRBV29-1 to TRBJ2-7; D is perhaps TRBD2 (6 bases). Per the germline V gene, CDR1 is SQVTM and CDR2 is ANQGSEA. The CDR3 runs to 14 residues. Between the trimmed V and J ends, which lost 2 bases and 1 base, there was a span of 12 bases. CDR3 residues: CSVERDGGSYEQYF. The CDR3 DNA reads TGCAGCGTTGAAAGGGACGGGGGATCCTACGAGCAGTACTTC.

The rearrangement links TRBV5-3 to TRBJ2-1; TRBD2 matches 13 bases. TRBV5-3 is an open reading frame, and its role is uncertain. The CDR3 length is 16 residues. The J segment lost 4 bases and the V segment lost 0 bases, leaving 1 base of the junction unmatched. The CDR3 nucleotides read TGTGCCAGAAGCTTGGTGACTAGCGGGGGGTACAATGAGCAGTTCTTC. Translating it yields CARSLVTSGGYNEQFF.